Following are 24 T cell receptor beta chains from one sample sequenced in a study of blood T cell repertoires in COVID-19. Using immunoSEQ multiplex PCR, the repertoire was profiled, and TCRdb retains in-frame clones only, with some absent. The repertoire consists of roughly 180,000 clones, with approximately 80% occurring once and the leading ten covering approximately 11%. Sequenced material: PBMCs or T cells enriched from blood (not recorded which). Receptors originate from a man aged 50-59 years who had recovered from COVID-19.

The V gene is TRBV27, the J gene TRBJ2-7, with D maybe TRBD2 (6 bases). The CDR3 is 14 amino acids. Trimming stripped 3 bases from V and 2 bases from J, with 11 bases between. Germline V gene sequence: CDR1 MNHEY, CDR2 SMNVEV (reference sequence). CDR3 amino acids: CASSLLLATYEQYF. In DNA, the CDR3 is TGTGCCAGCAGTTTGTTACTAGCAACCTACGAGCAGTACTTC.

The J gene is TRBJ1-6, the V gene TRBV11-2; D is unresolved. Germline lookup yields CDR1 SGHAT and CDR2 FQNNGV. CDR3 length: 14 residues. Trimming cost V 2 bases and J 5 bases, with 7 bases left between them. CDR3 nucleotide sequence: TGTGCCAGCAGCTTAAAACGAGATAATTCACCCCTCCACTTT. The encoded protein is CASSLKRDNSPLHF. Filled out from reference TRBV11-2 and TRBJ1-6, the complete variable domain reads EAGVAQSPRYKIIEKRQSVAFWCNPISGHATLYWYQQILGQGPKLLIQFQNNGVVDDSQLPKDRFSAERLKGVDSTLKIQPAKLEDSAVYLCASSLKRDNSPLHFGNGTRLTVT.

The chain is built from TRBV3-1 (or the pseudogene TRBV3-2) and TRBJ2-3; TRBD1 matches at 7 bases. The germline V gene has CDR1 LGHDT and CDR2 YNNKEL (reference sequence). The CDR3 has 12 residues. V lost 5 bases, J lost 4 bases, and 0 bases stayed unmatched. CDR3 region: CASSTGADTQYF. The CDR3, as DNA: TGTGCCAGCAGCACAGGGGCAGATACGCAGTATTTT.

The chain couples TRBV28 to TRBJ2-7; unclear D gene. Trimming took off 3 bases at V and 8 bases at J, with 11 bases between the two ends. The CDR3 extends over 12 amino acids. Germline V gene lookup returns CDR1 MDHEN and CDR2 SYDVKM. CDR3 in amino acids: CASSFTAIKQYF. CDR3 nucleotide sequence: TGTGCCAGCAGTTTCACAGCTATCAAGCAGTACTTC.

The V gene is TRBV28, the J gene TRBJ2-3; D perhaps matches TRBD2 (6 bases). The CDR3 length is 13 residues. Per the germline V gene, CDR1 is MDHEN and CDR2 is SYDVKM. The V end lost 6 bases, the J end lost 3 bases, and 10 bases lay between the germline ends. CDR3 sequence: CASSLGGTDTQYF. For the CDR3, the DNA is TGTGCCAGCAGCCTAGGAGGGACAGATACGCAGTATTTT.

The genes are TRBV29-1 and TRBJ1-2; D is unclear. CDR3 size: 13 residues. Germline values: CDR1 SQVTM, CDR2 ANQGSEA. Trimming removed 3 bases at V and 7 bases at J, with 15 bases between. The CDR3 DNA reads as TGCAGCGTTGAGACCTCTTTATGGGCTGGCTACACCTTC. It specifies CSVETSLWAGYTF. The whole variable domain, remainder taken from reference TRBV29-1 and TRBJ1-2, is SAVISQKPSRDICQRGTSLTIQCQVDSQVTMMFWYRQQPGQSLTLIATANQGSEATYESGFVIDKFPISRPNLTFSTLTVSNMSPEDSSIYLCSVETSLWAGYTFGSGTRLTVV.

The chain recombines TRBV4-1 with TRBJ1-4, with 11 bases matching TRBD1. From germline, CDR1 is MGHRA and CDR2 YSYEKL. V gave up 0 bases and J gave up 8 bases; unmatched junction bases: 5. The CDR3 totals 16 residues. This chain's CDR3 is CASSQDGTGGSEKLFF. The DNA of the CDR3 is TGCGCCAGCAGCCAAGATGGGACAGGGGGTAGCGAAAAACTGTTTTTT.

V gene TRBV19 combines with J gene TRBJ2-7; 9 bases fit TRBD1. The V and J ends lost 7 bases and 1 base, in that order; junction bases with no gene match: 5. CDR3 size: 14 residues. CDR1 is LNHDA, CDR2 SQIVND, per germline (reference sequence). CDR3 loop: CASKGQGQSYEQYF. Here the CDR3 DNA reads TGTGCCAGTAAGGGACAGGGACAATCCTACGAGCAGTACTTC.

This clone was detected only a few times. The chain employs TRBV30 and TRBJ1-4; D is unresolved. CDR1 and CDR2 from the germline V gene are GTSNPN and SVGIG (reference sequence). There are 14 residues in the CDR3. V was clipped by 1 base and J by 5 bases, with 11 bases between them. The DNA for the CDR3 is TGTGCCTGGAGTGATCCTAATCGGAATGAAAAACTGTTTTTT. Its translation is CAWSDPNRNEKLFF.

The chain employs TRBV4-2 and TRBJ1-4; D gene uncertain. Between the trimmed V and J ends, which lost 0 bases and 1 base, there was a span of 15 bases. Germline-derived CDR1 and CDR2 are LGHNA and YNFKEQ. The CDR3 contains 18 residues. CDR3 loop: CASSQDSKGALTNEKLFF. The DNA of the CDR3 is TGTGCCAGCAGCCAAGATAGCAAGGGAGCGTTAACTAATGAAAAACTGTTTTTT.

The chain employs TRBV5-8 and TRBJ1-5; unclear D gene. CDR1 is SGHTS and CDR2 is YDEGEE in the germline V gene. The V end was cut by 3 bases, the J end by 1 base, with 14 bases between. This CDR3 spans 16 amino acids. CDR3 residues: CASSWERGWSNQPQHF. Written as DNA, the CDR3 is TGTGCCAGCAGCTGGGAGCGGGGATGGAGCAATCAGCCCCAGCATTTT.

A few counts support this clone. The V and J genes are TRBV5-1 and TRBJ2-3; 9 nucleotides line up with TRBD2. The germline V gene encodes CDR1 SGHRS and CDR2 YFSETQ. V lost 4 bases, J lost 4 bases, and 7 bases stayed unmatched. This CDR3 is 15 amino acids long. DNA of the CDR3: TGCGCCAGCAGCATAAGCGGGAGGTACTCAGATACGCAGTATTTT. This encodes CASSISGRYSDTQYF.

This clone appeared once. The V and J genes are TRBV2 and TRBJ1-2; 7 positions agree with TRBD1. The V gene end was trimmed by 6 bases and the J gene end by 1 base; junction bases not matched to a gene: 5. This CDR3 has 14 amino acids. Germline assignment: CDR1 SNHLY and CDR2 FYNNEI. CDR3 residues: CASRGQAFNYGYTF. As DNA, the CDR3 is TGTGCCAGCAGAGGACAGGCTTTTAACTATGGCTACACCTTC.

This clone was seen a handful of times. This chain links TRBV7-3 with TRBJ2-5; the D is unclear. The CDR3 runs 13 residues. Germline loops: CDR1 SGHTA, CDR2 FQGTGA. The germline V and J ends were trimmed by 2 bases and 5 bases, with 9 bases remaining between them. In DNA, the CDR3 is TGTGCCAGCAGCTTATTAGACACGGAGACCCAGTACTTC. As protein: CASSLLDTETQYF.

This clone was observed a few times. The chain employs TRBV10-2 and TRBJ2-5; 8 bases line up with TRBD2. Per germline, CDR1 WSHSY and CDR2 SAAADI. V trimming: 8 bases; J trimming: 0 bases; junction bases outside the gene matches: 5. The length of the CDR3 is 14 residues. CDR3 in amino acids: CASGKRGNQETQYF. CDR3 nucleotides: TGCGCCAGCGGCAAGCGGGGGAACCAAGAGACCCAGTACTTC.

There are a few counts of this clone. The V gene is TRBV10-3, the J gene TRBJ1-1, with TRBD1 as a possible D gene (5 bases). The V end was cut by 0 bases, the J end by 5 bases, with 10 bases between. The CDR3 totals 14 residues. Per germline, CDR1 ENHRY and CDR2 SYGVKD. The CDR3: CAISESGGGTEAFF. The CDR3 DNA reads TGTGCCATCAGTGAGTCTGGGGGGGGAACTGAAGCTTTCTTT.

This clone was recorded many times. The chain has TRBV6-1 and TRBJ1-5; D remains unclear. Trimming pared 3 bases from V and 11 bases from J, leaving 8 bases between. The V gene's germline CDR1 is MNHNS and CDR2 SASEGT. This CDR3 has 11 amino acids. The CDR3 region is CASSERMTQHF. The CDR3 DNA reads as TGTGCCAGCAGTGAGAGAATGACCCAGCATTTT.

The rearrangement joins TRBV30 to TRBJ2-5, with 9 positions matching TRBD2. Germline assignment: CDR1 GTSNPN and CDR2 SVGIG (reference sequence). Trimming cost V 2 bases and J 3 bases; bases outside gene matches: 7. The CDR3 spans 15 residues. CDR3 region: CAWSRTSVIEETQYF. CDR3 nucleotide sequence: TGTGCCTGGAGTCGGACTAGCGTGATCGAAGAGACCCAGTACTTC.

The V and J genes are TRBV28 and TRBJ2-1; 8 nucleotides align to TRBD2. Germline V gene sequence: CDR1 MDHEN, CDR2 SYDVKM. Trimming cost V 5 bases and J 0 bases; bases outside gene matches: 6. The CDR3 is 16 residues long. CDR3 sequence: CASSVLAGSSYNEQFF. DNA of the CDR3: TGTGCCAGCAGTGTCTTAGCGGGGAGCTCCTACAATGAGCAGTTCTTC.

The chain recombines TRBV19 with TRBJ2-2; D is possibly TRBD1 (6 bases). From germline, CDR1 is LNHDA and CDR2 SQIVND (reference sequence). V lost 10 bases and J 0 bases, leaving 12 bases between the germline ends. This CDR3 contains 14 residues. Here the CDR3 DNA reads TGTGCCACCTCGAGGACAGCGAACACCGGGGAGCTGTTTTTT. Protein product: CATSRTANTGELFF.

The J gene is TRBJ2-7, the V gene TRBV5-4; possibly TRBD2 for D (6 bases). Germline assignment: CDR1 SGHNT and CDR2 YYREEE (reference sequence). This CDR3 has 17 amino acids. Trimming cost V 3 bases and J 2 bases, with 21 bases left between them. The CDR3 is CASSSRGSSGGTYEQYF. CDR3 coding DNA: TGTGCCAGCAGCTCGAGGGGAAGTAGCGGCGGAACCTACGAGCAGTACTTC.

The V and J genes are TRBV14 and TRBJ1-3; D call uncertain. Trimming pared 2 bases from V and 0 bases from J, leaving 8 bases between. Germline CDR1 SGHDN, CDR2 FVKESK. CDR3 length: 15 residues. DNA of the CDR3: TGTGCCAGCAGCCAACGTAGCCTCTCTGGAAACACCATATATTTT. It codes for CASSQRSLSGNTIYF.

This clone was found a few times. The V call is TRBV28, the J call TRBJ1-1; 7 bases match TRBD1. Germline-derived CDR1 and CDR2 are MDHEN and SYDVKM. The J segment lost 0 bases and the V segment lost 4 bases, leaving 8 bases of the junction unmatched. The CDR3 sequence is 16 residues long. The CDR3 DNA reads TGTGCCAGCAGTTCCGGGACAGAAGCCCTGAACACTGAAGCTTTCTTT. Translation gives CASSSGTEALNTEAFF.

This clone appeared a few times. The CDR3 nucleotides read TGCGCCAGCAGCTTGGTCTTGGCAGGGGAAGAAAAACTGTTTTTT. This translates into CASSLVLAGEEKLFF. V gene TRBV5-1 combines with J gene TRBJ1-4, with a tentative D call TRBD1 (6 bases). This CDR3 spans 15 amino acids. The germline gives CDR1 SGHRS, CDR2 YFSETQ. Trimming pared 0 bases from V and 8 bases from J, leaving 14 bases between.